This T cell receptor (beta chain) appears in the sequencing data of a study of T cell repertoires in cytomegalovirus infection (dated by TCRdb to between 2019 and 2020). Study-wide context: Recently identified HLA-C-restricted CMV epitopes, whose presentation resists viral immunomodulation, were targeted by peptide stimulations together with well-studied HLA-B-restricted epitopes. Donor HLA type was relevant to the analysis, as public TCR beta signatures indicated carriage of CMV infection together with the matching HLA type.

The CDR1 and CDR2 encoded by the germline V gene are SGHTA and FQGNSA. The CDR3 measures 12 amino acids from cysteine to phenylalanine. Of all the DNA, just the CDR3 is kept, 36 bases in frame from base 1. Deletion took 5 bases off V and 2 bases off J, with a span of 7 bases between the germline ends. The instrument given in TCRdb is Illumina HiSeq 1500. Starting from the raw public reads, TCRdb applied fastp trimming at Q25, assembled clones with MiXCR and retained in-frame beta chains. For every CDR3 protein sequence, its rows merge into one entry that carries the most common genes and DNA. Counted in this sample were around 430,000 distinct CDR3 sequences; about two fifths of them appeared once. About 41% of the sample belongs to the ten largest clones. What the authors observed across the whole study: Cumulative frequency of public TCR beta family members discriminated carriers of CMV infection plus the relevant HLA type in this cohort and an independent roughly 350-donor cohort. The ex vivo response was dominated by HLA-C-restricted CMV-specific TCR beta clonotypes, which also provided the single most frequent clonotype in two of eight donors.

As for this clonotype: The antigen it recognizes is unknown. Per-base qualities were not stored, and no clone one base away is much larger.

In light of the paper, this sample's treatment or condition label describes: in vitro stimulation with specific CMV peptide epitopes to enrich CMV-specific T cells. Sequencing used cultured PBMCs, obtained from culture after CMV antigen stimulation. This sequence originates from a human donor in good health (CMV status not recorded). Some clones in this sample may be carry-over from other donors' samples. The rearrangement joined TRBV7-2 to TRBJ2-7, with no confident D gene call. The DNA sequence is as follows: TGTGCCAGCAGCAAAGTACCCTACGAGCAGTACTTC. Translated, this gives CASSKVPYEQYF.